A single sample gave rise to the 5 T cell receptor beta chains below, sequenced in a study of spatial heterogeneity in lung cancer. TCRdb passed the 5' RACE reads through MiXCR, listing each CDR3 protein once. Of about 80,000 distinct CDR3 sequences in the sample, 8% were seen once. Time point given: sample taken at primary tumor resection. The input for sequencing was PBMCs, taken at surgery. The receptors stem from a male donor with early-stage non-small cell lung cancer.

This clonotype was recorded many times. The rearrangement joins TRBV20-1 to TRBJ1-5; the match to TRBD1 covers 9 bases. Germline loops: CDR1 DFQATT, CDR2 SNEGSKA (reference sequence). Trimming at V came to 4 bases and at J to 1 base, leaving 11 bases not matched to a gene. This CDR3 is 17 amino acids long. CDR3 DNA: TGCAGTGCTAACAAACCCGGGACAGGGAGGAGCAATCAGCCCCAGCATTTT. This encodes CSANKPGTGRSNQPQHF.

The V call is TRBV19, the J call TRBJ1-1; no clear D gene. The CDR3 is 15 amino acids. Looked up from germline, CDR1 is LNHDA and CDR2 is SQIVND (reference sequence). Trimming took off 4 bases at V and 1 base at J, with 13 bases between the two ends. The CDR3, as DNA: TGTGCCAGTAGTAATCCGGCTTGGGGGAACACTGAAGCTTTCTTT. Protein: CASSNPAWGNTEAFF.

This clonotype was detected a few times. The chain combines TRBV10-3 with TRBJ2-7; weak D call: TRBD1 (6 bases). Trimming cost V 3 bases and J 6 bases, with 12 bases left between them. In germline, CDR1 is ENHRY, CDR2 SYGVKD. The CDR3 runs to 13 residues. In DNA form, the CDR3 reads TGTGCCATCAGTGAAAGAACAGGGATCGAGCAGTACTTC. Its protein product is CAISERTGIEQYF.

This clonotype came up many times. CDR3 coding DNA: TGTGCCAGCAGCCAGAACCAGGAATCTGAAGCTTTCTTT. Encoded protein: CASSQNQESEAFF. The chain is built from TRBV3-1 and TRBJ1-1; no definite D call. V gave up 3 bases and J gave up 6 bases, with 11 bases separating them. This CDR3 comprises 13 residues. Germline CDR1 is LGHDT and CDR2 is YNNKEL (reference sequence).

V is TRBV29-1 and J is TRBJ2-7; TRBD1 matches 8 bases. The CDR3 runs to 13 residues. Germline values: CDR1 SQVTM, CDR2 ANQGSEA. V lost 1 base to trimming and J lost 2 bases; unmatched junction nucleotides: 1. CDR3 bases: TGCAGCGTTGAAGCGACAGGGGCCTACGAGCAGTACTTC. Translation: CSVEATGAYEQYF.